Here is one T cell receptor (beta chain) with its context. Antigen: not known. Looked up from germline, CDR1 is GTSNPN and CDR2 is SVGIG (reference sequence). This CDR3 has 17 amino acids. Trimming at V came to 5 bases and at J to 3 bases, leaving 15 bases not matched to a gene. This sample was taken from a study of CD8+ T cells in alopecia areata. Findings and caveats of the study: In scalp and blood, many expanded lesional clones persisted during tofacitinib.

Treatment specified: oral pan-JAK inhibitor, 5-10 mg twice daily. Collection of lesional scalp punch biopsies and peripheral blood was performed in alopecia areata patients. As the sequencing template, cDNA was produced by extracting RNA and reverse transcribing it. TCRdb keeps only in-frame clones here, not all; method: immunoSEQ multiplex PCR. In the table there are 95,000 to 100,000 clones, roughly three fifths of which are singletons. This chain connects TRBV30 to TRBJ2-3, with TRBD1 matching 9 bases. The clonotype comes from a human donor with alopecia areata. Sample: CD8+ T cells sorted from blood, taken at week 56, from a patient treated with tofacitinib. CDR3 in amino acids: CAWAGTGRISTTDTQYF. In DNA form, the CDR3 reads TGTGCCTGGGCCGGGACAGGGAGAATTTCTACTACAGATACGCAGTATTTT.